This T cell receptor (beta chain) originates from a study of T-cell memory formation after mild COVID-19. A few counts support this clonotype. TCRdb redid the calling of the 5' RACE reads with MiXCR, one entry per CDR3 protein. The table has about 340,000 distinct CDR3 sequences, under 25% seen once; the top ten hold roughly an eighth. The CDR3 length is 12 residues. Between the trimmed V and J ends, which lost 6 bases and 7 bases, there was a span of 13 bases. The chain links TRBV12-3 or TRBV12-4 to TRBJ2-7; a weak D match, TRBD2 (5 bases). The receptor was derived from an adult woman who had mild COVID-19 (a few samples of this study predate the infection). Cell type and time point are not known. The specimen was PBMCs or a T cell subset sorted from them (not recorded which). The CDR3 sequence: CASSATEREQYF. As DNA, the CDR3 is TGTGCCAGCAGCGCTACAGAGCGGGAGCAGTACTTC.